One and the same sample provided the 16 T cell receptor beta chains below, sequenced in a study of control samples from healthy donors and cancer patients. Clones were read by immunoSEQ multiplex PCR, and TCRdb kept only the in-frame ones, dropping some. The sample yields 70,000 to 80,000 clones, 89% seen once. Sequences were obtained from PBMCs. The receptors were sampled from a woman aged 45-65 years with colorectal cancer.

The chain recombines TRBV21-1 with TRBJ2-7; the D segment call TRBD1 is taken from the table without a DNA check. TRBV21-1 is a known pseudogene. The CDR3 has 18 amino acids. The CDR3 spells CASSKDELRGTGDYEQYV. CDR3 bases: TGTGCCAGCAGCAAGGATGAACTCCGAGGGACAGGAGATTACGAGCAGTACGTC.

V and J are TRBV6-5 and TRBJ2-5; D gene ambiguous. Per the germline V gene, CDR1 is MNHEY and CDR2 is SVGAGI. This CDR3 spans 13 amino acids. V lost 0 bases, J lost 5 bases, and 7 bases lay in between. CDR3 in amino acids: CASSYSGWETQYF. CDR3 DNA sequence: TGTGCCAGCAGTTACTCCGGTTGGGAGACCCAGTACTTC.

The count of this clone is one. The chain carries TRBV6-5 and TRBJ2-5; tentatively, D is TRBD2 (6 bases). Germline CDR1 is MNHEY and CDR2 is SVGAGI. Trimming shortened V by 0 bases and J by 5 bases, and 13 bases separated the two germline ends. The CDR3 totals 15 residues. The CDR3: CASSYSSLARETQYF. The CDR3 DNA sequence: TGTGCCAGCAGTTACTCGTCACTAGCAAGGGAGACCCAGTACTTC.

This clone was found once. J is TRBJ2-1 and V is TRBV2, with TRBD2 matching 10 bases. Per germline, CDR1 SNHLY and CDR2 FYNNEI. Trimming at V came to 8 bases and at J to 0 bases, leaving 4 bases not matched to a gene. The CDR3 spans 15 residues. CDR3 sequence (DNA): TGTGCCAGCGGCACTAGCGGGGCCTCCTACAATGAGCAGTTCTTC. This gives the protein CASGTSGASYNEQFF.

The chain combines TRBV12-3 or TRBV12-4 with TRBJ1-2; tentatively, D is TRBD1 (5 bases). V lost 5 bases and J 7 bases, leaving 14 bases between the germline ends. The CDR3 extends over 13 amino acids. This chain's CDR3 is CASSAHRTGGYTF. The CDR3 DNA sequence: TGTGCCAGCAGTGCCCACAGGACGGGTGGCTACACCTTC.

The chain links TRBV3-1 (or the pseudogene TRBV3-2) to TRBJ1-5; no clear D. Germline assignment: CDR1 LGHDT and CDR2 YNNKEL (reference sequence). V was shortened by 2 bases and J by 4 bases, with 6 bases between the two germline ends. This CDR3 is 13 amino acids long. The CDR3 bases are TGTGCCAGCAGCCAATCGGGGAATCAGCCCCAGCATTTT. Amino acid sequence: CASSQSGNQPQHF.

The chain joins TRBV20-1 to TRBJ1-2; D not resolved. Germline assignment: CDR1 DFQATT and CDR2 SNEGSKA (reference sequence). The CDR3 runs to 12 residues. Deletions cut 5 bases from V and 4 bases from J, with 11 bases between. The CDR3 bases are TGCAGTGCTCGTGTAACATCCTATGGCTACACCTTC. Residues: CSARVTSYGYTF.

The V gene is TRBV3-1 (or the pseudogene TRBV3-2), the J gene TRBJ2-2; D may be TRBD2 (7 bases). CDR3 length: 15 residues. Trimming took 4 bases from V and 6 from J, leaving 15 bases between them. Germline assignment: CDR1 LGHDT and CDR2 YNNKEL (reference sequence). CDR3 amino acids: CASSRKGGGAGELFF. CDR3 nucleotides: TGTGCCAGCAGCCGTAAAGGGGGGGGCGCCGGGGAGCTGTTTTTT.

The chain joins TRBV21-1 to TRBJ1-5; the D call of TRBD1 is as the table states it, not checked on the DNA. TRBV21-1 corresponds to a pseudogene. The CDR3 spans 13 residues. CDR3 amino acids: CASGQGSCQPQHF. CDR3 bases: TGTGCCAGCGGACAGGGAAGTTGTCAGCCCCAGCATTTT.

This clone was picked up one time. This sequence joins TRBV2 and TRBJ1-2; possibly TRBD1 for D (6 bases). This CDR3 spans 13 amino acids. In germline, CDR1 is SNHLY, CDR2 FYNNEI. V was shortened by 8 bases and J by 1 base, with 11 bases between the two germline ends. CDR3 sequence (DNA): TGTGCCAGCGAGGGGGGACGTAACTATGGCTACACCTTC. Protein product: CASEGGRNYGYTF.

The chain couples TRBV5-1 to TRBJ1-2; D is undetermined. Germline-derived CDR1 and CDR2 are SGHRS and YFSETQ. This CDR3 region has 15 residues. Trimming removed 0 bases at V and 0 bases at J, with 9 bases between. CDR3 residues: CASSLGQVANYGYTF. CDR3 in DNA: TGCGCCAGCAGCTTGGGTCAGGTCGCTAACTATGGCTACACCTTC.

This chain uses TRBV6-5 with TRBJ2-2, with a weak D call TRBD2 (5 bases). The CDR3 has 14 amino acids. V was cut by 8 bases and J by 0 bases, with 10 bases left in between. Per germline, CDR1 MNHEY and CDR2 SVGAGI. The CDR3 bases are TGTGCCAGCGAGGGCAGAACGAACACCGGGGAGCTGTTTTTT. Translation: CASEGRTNTGELFF.

This clone was counted a single time. DNA of the CDR3: TGTGCCAGTAGTATATCGGCGGCTGGAAACACCATATATTTT. Amino acid sequence: CASSISAAGNTIYF. The chain uses TRBV19 and TRBJ1-3; D gene ambiguous. V shed 2 bases and J shed 2 bases, with 7 bases lying between them. The CDR3 is 14 amino acids. The germline gives CDR1 LNHDA, CDR2 SQIVND (reference sequence).

The table lists this clone with a few counts. The rearrangement uses TRBV4-1 and TRBJ1-1; D is uncertain. The CDR3 runs to 13 residues. Trimming took off 3 bases at V and 0 bases at J, with 5 bases between the two ends. CDR1 and CDR2 (germline): MGHRA, YSYEKL. The CDR3, as DNA: TGCGCCAGCAGCCACCCACTGAACACTGAAGCTTTCTTT. Amino acid sequence: CASSHPLNTEAFF.

This chain uses TRBV19 with TRBJ1-1, with D tentatively TRBD1 (5 bases). Germline V gene sequence: CDR1 LNHDA, CDR2 SQIVND (reference sequence). V was shortened by 9 bases and J by 4 bases, with 15 bases between the two germline ends. The CDR3 length is 13 residues. CDR3 DNA sequence: TGTGCCAGCAGGGACCCTAGACGCACTGAAGCTTTCTTT. Protein: CASRDPRRTEAFF. Full variable domain (missing parts from reference TRBV19 and TRBJ1-1): DGGITQSPKYLFRKEGQNVTLSCEQNLNHDAMYWYRQDPGQGLRLIYYSQIVNDFQKGDIAEGYSVSREKKESFPLTVTSAQKNPTAFYLCASRDPRRTEAFFGQGTRLTVV.

This clone was counted between two and nine times. V and J are TRBV5-6 and TRBJ1-6, with TRBD1 identical over 9 bases. With V trimmed by 6 bases and J by 10 bases, 5 bases remained unmatched. Germline CDR1 SGHDT, CDR2 YYEEEE. The CDR3 totals 13 residues. In nucleotides, the CDR3 is TGTGCCAGCACGGGACAGGGAAGCTCACCCCTCCACTTT. Protein: CASTGQGSSPLHF. The entire variable domain, with the rest obtained from reference TRBV5-6 and TRBJ1-6, is as follows: DAGVTQSPTHLIKTRGQQVTLRCSPKSGHDTVSWYQQALGQGPQFIFQYYEEEERQRGNFPDRFSGHQFPNYSSELNVNALLLGDSALYLCASTGQGSSPLHFGNGTRLTVT.